This TCR beta chain was found in a study of T cell repertoires in cytomegalovirus infection (dated by TCRdb to about 2019). With respect to the entire study: Because public TCR beta signatures pointed to carriage of CMV infection together with the matching HLA type, the HLA type of each donor mattered for the analysis.

TCRdb names Illumina HiSeq 1500 as the instrument used. The raw public reads went through TCRdb reprocessing: fastp at Q25, MiXCR clone calling, in-frame beta chains kept. Each CDR3 protein gets just one entry, which takes the most common genes and DNA from the rows behind it. The sample table lists 250,000 or so distinct CDR3 sequences, roughly 12% of them with a count of one. The ten largest make up 1.5% to 2% of the sample. Trimmed from V: 4 bases; trimmed from J: 2 bases; junction bases lacking a gene match: 6. The CDR3 measures 15 amino acids from cysteine to phenylalanine. Here the CDR3 DNA is all that survives: 45 bases in frame from base 1. The germline V gene (reference sequence) provides CDR1 LNHDA and CDR2 SQIVND. Results and caveats for the whole study, not just this receptor: The ex vivo response was dominated by HLA-C-restricted CMV-specific TCR beta clonotypes, and the single most frequent clonotype in two of eight donors was supplied by these HLA-C-restricted clonotypes. Carriers of CMV infection plus the relevant HLA type were discriminated by the cumulative frequency of public TCR beta family members in the study cohort and in an independent roughly 340-donor cohort.

This clonotype was observed a few times. Its binding antigen is unknown. Per-nucleotide qualities are absent, and no much larger clonotype sits a single base away. The sequence was obtained from a human donor in good health (CMV status not recorded). Some clones in this sample may be carry-over from other donors' samples. The chain is encoded by TRBV19 joined to TRBJ2-7; TRBD1 fits 9 bases in the junction. Sequencing was carried out using PBMCs. CDR3 sequence: CASSKTGQGTYEQYF. In nucleotide form, the sequence is TGTGCCAGTAGTAAAACTGGACAGGGGACCTACGAGCAGTACTTC.